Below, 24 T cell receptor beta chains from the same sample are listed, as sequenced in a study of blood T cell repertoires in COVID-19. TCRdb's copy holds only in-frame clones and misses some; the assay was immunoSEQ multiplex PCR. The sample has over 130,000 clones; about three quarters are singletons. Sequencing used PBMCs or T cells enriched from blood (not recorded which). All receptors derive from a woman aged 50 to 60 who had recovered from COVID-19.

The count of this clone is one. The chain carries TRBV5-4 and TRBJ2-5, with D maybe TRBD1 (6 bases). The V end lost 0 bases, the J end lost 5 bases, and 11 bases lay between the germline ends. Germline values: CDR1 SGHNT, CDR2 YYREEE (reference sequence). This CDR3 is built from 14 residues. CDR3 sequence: CASSLGRGYETQYF. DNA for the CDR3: TGTGCCAGCAGCTTGGGTAGGGGGTACGAGACCCAGTACTTC.

CDR3 bases: TGTGCCAAGCAACCGGACAGGGGAAAGCGGAAGAACACCGGGGAGCTGTTTTTT. Translating it yields CAKQPDRGKRKNTGELFF. The chain carries TRBV24-1 and TRBJ2-2; 9 nucleotides agree with TRBD1. This CDR3 has 18 amino acids. J gave up 1 base and V 11 bases, and 16 bases lay outside the gene matches. The V gene's germline CDR1 is KGHDR and CDR2 SFDVKD.

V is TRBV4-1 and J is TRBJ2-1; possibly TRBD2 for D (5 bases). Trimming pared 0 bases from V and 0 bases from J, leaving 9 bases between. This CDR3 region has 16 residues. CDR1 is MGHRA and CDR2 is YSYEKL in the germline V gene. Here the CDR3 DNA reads TGCGCCAGCAGCCAAGATAGCGTGTTCTCCTACAATGAGCAGTTCTTC. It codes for CASSQDSVFSYNEQFF.

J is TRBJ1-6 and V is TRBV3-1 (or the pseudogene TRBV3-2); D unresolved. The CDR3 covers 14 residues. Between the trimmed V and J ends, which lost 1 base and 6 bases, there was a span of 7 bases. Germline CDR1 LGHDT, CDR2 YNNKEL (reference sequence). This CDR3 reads CASSQGRVNSPLHF. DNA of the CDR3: TGTGCCAGCAGCCAAGGGCGGGTTAATTCACCCCTCCACTTT.

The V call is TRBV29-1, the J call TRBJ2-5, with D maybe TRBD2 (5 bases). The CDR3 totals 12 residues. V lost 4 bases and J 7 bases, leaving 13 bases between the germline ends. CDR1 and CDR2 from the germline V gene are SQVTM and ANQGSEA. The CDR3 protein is CSVVEGALTQYF. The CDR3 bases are TGCAGCGTTGTAGAGGGAGCGTTGACCCAGTACTTC.

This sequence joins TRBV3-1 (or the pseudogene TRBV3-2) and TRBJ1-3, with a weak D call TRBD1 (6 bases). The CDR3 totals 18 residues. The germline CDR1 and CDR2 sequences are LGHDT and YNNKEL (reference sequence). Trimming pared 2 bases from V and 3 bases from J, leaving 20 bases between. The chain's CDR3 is CASSQNPVISRGGNTIYF. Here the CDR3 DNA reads TGTGCCAGCAGCCAAAACCCCGTTATCAGCAGGGGTGGAAACACCATATATTTT.

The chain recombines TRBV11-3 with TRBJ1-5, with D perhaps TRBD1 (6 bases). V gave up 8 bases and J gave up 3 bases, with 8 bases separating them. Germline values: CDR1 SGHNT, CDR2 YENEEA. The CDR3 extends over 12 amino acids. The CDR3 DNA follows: TGTGCCAGCCAGGGGAACAATCAGCCCCAGCATTTT. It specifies CASQGNNQPQHF.

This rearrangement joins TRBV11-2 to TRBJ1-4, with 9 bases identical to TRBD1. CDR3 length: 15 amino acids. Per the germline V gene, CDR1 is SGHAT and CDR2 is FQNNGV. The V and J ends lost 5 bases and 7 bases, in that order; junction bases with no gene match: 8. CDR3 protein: CASSQTGGAGEKLFF. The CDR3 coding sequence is TGTGCCAGCAGCCAAACAGGGGGCGCGGGTGAAAAACTGTTTTTT.

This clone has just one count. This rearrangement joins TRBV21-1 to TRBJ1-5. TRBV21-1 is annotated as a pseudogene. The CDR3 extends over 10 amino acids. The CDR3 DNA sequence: TGTGCCGGACTCGACCAGCCCCAGCATTTT. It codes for CAGLDQPQHF.

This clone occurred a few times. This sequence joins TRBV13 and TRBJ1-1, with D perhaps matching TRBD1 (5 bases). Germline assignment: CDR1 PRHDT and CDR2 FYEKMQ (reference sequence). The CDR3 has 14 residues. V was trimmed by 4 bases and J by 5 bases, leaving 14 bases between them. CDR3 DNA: TGTGCCAGCAGCTCAGGAGAGCGGGGGACTGAAGCTTTCTTT. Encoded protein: CASSSGERGTEAFF.

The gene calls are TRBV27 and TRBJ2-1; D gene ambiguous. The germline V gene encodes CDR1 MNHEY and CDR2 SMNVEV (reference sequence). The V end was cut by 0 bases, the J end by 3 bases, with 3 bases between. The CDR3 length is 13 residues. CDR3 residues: CASSLSSYNEQFF. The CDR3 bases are TGTGCCAGCAGTTTATCGAGCTACAATGAGCAGTTCTTC.

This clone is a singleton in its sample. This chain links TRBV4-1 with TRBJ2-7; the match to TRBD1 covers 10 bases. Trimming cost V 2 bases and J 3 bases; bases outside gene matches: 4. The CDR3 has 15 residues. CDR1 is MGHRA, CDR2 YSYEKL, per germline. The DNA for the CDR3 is TGCGCCAGCAGCCAAAAGGGGGACAGGGGCTACGAGCAGTACTTC. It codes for CASSQKGDRGYEQYF.

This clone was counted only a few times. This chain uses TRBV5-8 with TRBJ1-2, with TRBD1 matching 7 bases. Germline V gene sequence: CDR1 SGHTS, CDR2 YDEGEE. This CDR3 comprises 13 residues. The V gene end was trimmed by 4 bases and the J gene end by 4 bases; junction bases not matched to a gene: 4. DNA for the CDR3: TGTGCCAGCAGCAGAAGGGGGCCCTATGGCTACACCTTC. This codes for CASSRRGPYGYTF.

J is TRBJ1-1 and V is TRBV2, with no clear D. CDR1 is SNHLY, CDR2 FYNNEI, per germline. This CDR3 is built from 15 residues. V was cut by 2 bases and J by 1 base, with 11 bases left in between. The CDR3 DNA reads TGTGCCAGCAGTGAAAATTCTTACAGGAACACTGAAGCTTTCTTT. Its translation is CASSENSYRNTEAFF.

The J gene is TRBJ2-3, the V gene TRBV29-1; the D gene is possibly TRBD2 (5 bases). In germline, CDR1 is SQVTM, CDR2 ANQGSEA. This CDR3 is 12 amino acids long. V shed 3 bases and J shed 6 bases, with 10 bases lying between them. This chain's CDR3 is CSVERIADTQYF. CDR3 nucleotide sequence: TGCAGCGTTGAGAGAATAGCGGATACGCAGTATTTT.

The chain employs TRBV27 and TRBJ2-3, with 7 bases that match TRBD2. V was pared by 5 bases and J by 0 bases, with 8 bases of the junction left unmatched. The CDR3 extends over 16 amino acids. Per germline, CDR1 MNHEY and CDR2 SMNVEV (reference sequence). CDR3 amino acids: CASSPILARSTDTQYF. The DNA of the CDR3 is TGTGCCAGCAGTCCGATACTAGCGCGAAGCACAGATACGCAGTATTTT.

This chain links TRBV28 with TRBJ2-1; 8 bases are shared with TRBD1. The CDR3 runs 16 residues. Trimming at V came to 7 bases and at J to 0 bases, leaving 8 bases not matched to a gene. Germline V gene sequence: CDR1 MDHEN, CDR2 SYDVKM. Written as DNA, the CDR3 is TGTGCCAGCATCCCCTCCGGGACAGGCTCCTACAATGAGCAGTTCTTC. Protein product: CASIPSGTGSYNEQFF.

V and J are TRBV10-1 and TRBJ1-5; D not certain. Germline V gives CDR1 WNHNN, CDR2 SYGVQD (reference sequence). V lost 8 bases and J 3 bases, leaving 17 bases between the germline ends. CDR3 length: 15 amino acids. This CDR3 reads CASPPTGMINQPQHF. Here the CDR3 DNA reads TGCGCCAGCCCACCTACGGGGATGATCAATCAGCCCCAGCATTTT.

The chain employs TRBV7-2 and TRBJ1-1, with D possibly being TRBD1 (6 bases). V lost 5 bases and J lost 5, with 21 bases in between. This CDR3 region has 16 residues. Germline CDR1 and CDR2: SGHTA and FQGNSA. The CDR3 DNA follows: TGTGCCAGCAGCGTTTCAGGGGTCCTTCTTGATACTGAAGCTTTCTTT. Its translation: CASSVSGVLLDTEAFF.

The CDR3 nucleotides are TGTGCCAGCAGTTGGCCTAGCGGGAGGGAGCGCCTCAGGAATGAGCAGTTCTTC. Its translation: CASSWPSGRERLRNEQFF. This chain connects TRBV28 to TRBJ2-1, with 12 bases identical to TRBD2. The germline gives CDR1 MDHEN, CDR2 SYDVKM. The ends lost 4 bases at V and 7 bases at J; junction bases unmatched: 14. The CDR3 extends over 18 amino acids. Complete variable domain (other parts from reference TRBV28 and TRBJ2-1): DVKVTQSSRYLVKRTGEKVFLECVQDMDHENMFWYRQDPGLGLRLIYFSYDVKMKEKGDIPEGYSVSREKKERFSLILESASTNQTSMYLCASSWPSGRERLRNEQFFGPGTRLTVL.

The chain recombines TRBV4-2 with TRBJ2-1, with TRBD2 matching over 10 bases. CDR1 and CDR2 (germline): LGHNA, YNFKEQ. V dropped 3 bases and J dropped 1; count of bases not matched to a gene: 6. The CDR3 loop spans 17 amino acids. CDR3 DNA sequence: TGTGCCAGCAGCCAGGAAGCACTAGCGGGGTCCTACAATGAGCAGTTCTTC. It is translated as CASSQEALAGSYNEQFF.

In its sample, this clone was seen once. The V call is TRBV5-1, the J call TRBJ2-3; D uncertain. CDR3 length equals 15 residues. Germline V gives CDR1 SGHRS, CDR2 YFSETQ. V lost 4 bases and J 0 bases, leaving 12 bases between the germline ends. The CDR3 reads CASSLKSSSTDTQYF. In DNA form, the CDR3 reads TGCGCCAGCAGCCTAAAGAGTTCTAGCACAGATACGCAGTATTTT. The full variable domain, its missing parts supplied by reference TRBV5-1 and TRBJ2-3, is KAGVTQTPRYLIKTRGQQVTLSCSPISGHRSVSWYQQTPGQGLQFLFEYFSETQRNKGNFPGRFSGRQFSNSRSEMNVSTLELGDSALYLCASSLKSSSTDTQYFGPGTRLTVL.

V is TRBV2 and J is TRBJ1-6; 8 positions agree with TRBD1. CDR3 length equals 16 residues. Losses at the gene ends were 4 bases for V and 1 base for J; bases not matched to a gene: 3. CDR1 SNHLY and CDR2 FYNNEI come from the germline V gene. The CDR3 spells CASSAQGASYNSPLHF. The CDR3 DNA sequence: TGTGCCAGCAGTGCGCAGGGGGCGTCCTATAATTCACCCCTCCACTTT.

The CDR3 nucleotides read TGTGCCAGCAGGACAGGGGGAATCGGGGAGCTGTTTTTT. Protein: CASRTGGIGELFF. V usage is TRBV2 and J usage is TRBJ2-2, with TRBD1 identical over 9 bases. This CDR3 has 13 amino acids. CDR1 and CDR2 (germline): SNHLY, FYNNEI. V trimming: 6 bases; J trimming: 7 bases; junction bases outside the gene matches: 3.